This T cell receptor (beta chain) was recorded in a study of T-cell reconstitution after alpha-beta-depleted transplantation in children (dated by TCRdb to 2015 to 2016). A note on the overall study: T-cell immune reconstitution after TCRalphabeta/CD19-depleted allogeneic hematopoietic cell transplantation in children was quantitatively tracked in the study by means of TCR repertoire profiling. The investigation overall reported the following: The apparently early recovery of alphabetaT-cell counts about two months after transplant reportedly depended on only several hundred rapidly expanded clones that came from non-depleted graft cells. The frequencies of hyperexpanded clones fell over the following months, and after one year, T-cell counts and TCRbeta diversity were mostly attributed to newly produced T cells. The high TCRbeta diversity at day 60 in some patients was ascribed to recipient T cells and intrathymic progenitors that had survived conditioning.

Preparation of the library involved PCR. The sequencing machine was an Illumina HiSeq 2500. To normalize quantification of the TCRbeta repertoire, the TCR libraries were built with molecular barcoding that relied on unique molecular identifiers. TCRdb handled the public reads itself, with Q25 trimming in fastp and clone calling in MiXCR, and kept productive beta chains. Every entry covers one CDR3 protein and lists the most common genes and DNA from its rows. This sample lists a few hundred thousand distinct CDR3 sequences; roughly 27% were detected once. The biggest ten clones account for approximately 33% of the sample. A note on this clonotype: It has no known antigen specificity. No per-base quality is available; no much larger clone lies one base away.

The sample's treatment or condition, from its label and the paper: allogeneic hematopoietic cell transplantation with graft depleted of TCRalphabeta T cells and CD19 B cells. Transplant recipients were children who received TCRalphabeta/CD19-depleted allogeneic hematopoietic cell grafts. The CDR3 holds 12 amino acids from the cysteine to the phenylalanine. The CDR3 DNA has 36 bases and is translated from base 1. Trimming leaves V shorter by 4 bases and J shorter by 9 bases, with the junction holding 5 bases beyond the gene matches. Sequenced material: PBMCs, taken before TCRalphabeta/CD19-depleted stem cell transplant. The TCR was taken from a boy in the first two years of life with Wiskott-Aldrich syndrome, due to receive a stem cell transplant. This receptor chain uses TRBV12-3 or TRBV12-4 and TRBJ1-1; 7 bases in between match TRBD1. At the DNA level, the sequence is TGTGCCAGCAGTTCGGCAGGGGGTAAAGCTTTCTTT. The encoded protein is CASSSAGGKAFF.